The rows below give T cell receptor beta chains drawn from one sample of a study of T cells in Graves' hyperthyroidism and ophthalmopathy. One entry per CDR3 protein, called by TCRdb with MiXCR from the multiplex PCR reads. This table has around 280,000 distinct CDR3 sequences, roughly 13% appearing once. Sequenced sample: blood. The receptors were gathered from a woman in her thirties or forties with Graves' hyperthyroidism. The CDR3 runs from the conserved cysteine through the conserved F or W. Each record gives: J gene, D gene, clone size, V gene, CDR3 protein, CDR3 DNA. A D gene is named only where the DNA matches it firmly. Expanded clones are given a class, and other clones once, few, many or no size at all.

>TRBJ2-7|TRBD2|few|TRBV6-5
CASSYGGLAGYEQYF
TGTGCCAGCAGTTACGGGGGACTAGCGGGCTACGAGCAGTACTTC
>TRBJ2-5|NA|NA|TRBV14
CSSSQDLVEGPQETQYF
TGTTCCAGCAGCCAAGATTTAGTAGAGGGGCCCCAAGAGACCCAGTACTTC
>TRBJ2-1|TRBD1|many|TRBV2
CASSVTGADEQFF
TGTGCCAGCAGCGTCACAGGGGCAGATGAGCAGTTCTTC
>TRBJ2-1|TRBD2|many|TRBV18
CASSAGTSGHPPFF
TGTGCCAGCTCAGCCGGGACTAGCGGCCATCCACCGTTCTTC
>TRBJ2-1|NA|many|TRBV11-3
CASSFDGYEQFF
TGTGCCAGCAGCTTTGACGGATATGAGCAGTTCTTC
>TRBJ2-3|NA|many|TRBV5-1
CASSSAGDTQYF
TGCGCCAGCAGCTCGGCCGGAGATACGCAGTATTTT
>TRBJ1-2|NA|few|TRBV20-1
CSATPSGTGNYGYTF
TGCAGTGCTACTCCCTCCGGGACGGGAAACTATGGCTACACCTTC
>TRBJ1-2|TRBD1|few|TRBV19
CASSLDRVAYGYTF
TGTGCCAGTAGTTTGGACAGGGTTGCGTATGGCTACACCTTC
>TRBJ2-3|NA|many|TRBV29-1
CSARGRGLGTDTQYF
TGCAGCGCTAGGGGCAGGGGTCTAGGCACAGATACGCAGTATTTT
>TRBJ1-5|TRBD1|many|TRBV6-1
CASSSRTGDSNQPQHF
TGTGCCAGCAGTTCTCGGACAGGGGATAGCAATCAGCCCCAGCATTTT
>TRBJ2-1|NA|many|TRBV24-1
CATSDPTTRSEQFF
TGTGCCACCAGTGATCCAACGACTAGATCTGAGCAGTTCTTC
>TRBJ2-5|NA|many|TRBV3-1
CASRSWRGNAEGQETQYF
TGTGCCAGCAGGTCTTGGAGGGGAAACGCGGAAGGCCAAGAGACCCAGTACTTC
>TRBJ2-5|TRBD2|many|TRBV7-9
CASSPLVVSGISETQYF
TGTGCCAGCAGCCCGTTGGTAGTGAGCGGGATATCGGAGACCCAGTACTTC
>TRBJ2-5|NA|many|TRBV27
CASSLSLWETQYF
TGTGCCAGCAGTTTATCGCTTTGGGAGACCCAGTACTTC
>TRBJ1-3|NA|few|TRBV16
CASSRHYSGNTIYF
TGTGCCAGCAGCCGCCATTACTCTGGAAACACCATATATTTT
>TRBJ1-4|TRBD1|many|TRBV2
CASSWDRGNEKLFF
TGTGCCAGCAGTTGGGACAGGGGTAATGAAAAACTGTTTTTT
>TRBJ2-1|TRBD2|few|TRBV11-3
CASSSRAGAHNEQFF
TGTGCCAGCAGCTCCCGGGCGGGAGCGCACAATGAGCAGTTCTTC
>TRBJ2-1|TRBD1|NA|TRBV7-9
CASSSPRGSSNEQFF
TGTGCCAGCAGCTCACCCAGGGGGTCGTCCAATGAGCAGTTCTTC
>TRBJ2-1|TRBD2|few|TRBV28
CAIQRGGGGNEQFF
TGTGCCATCCAGCGGGGGGGGGGGGGGAATGAGCAGTTCTTC